This TCR beta chain was found in a study of cytomegalovirus exposure and HLA in healthy donors. Study-wide context: Some 85 million unique TCRs, all from HLA-typed donors, were included in an early release of the data. Among the 300 to 450 genotyped donors, 81% were placed in the Caucasian-associated ancestry cluster. Study findings and constraints: The study dropped some indistinguishable V segments, TRBV6-2 and TRBV6-3 among them.

PCR used 60 Vbeta primers and 13 Jbeta primers. This table comes from immunoSEQ multiplex PCR, and its TCRdb copy is limited to in-frame clones, with some not included. This sample has about 200,000 clones, with 75% to 90% found just once. Germline values: CDR1 SGHVS, CDR2 FQNEAQ. V lost 4 bases and J lost 0; bases outside the gene matches: 10. The CDR3 extends over 17 amino acids. Regarding this clone: The antigen remains undetermined.

The receptor was derived from a woman in her twenties or thirties in good health and CMV-seronegative. Sequenced sample: PBMCs. V usage is TRBV7-8 and J usage is TRBJ2-3, with 7 bases aligning to TRBD2. CDR3 nucleotides: TGTGCCAGCAGCTCCACCCGGGCGGGAGTTAGCACAGATACGCAGTATTTT. This codes for CASSSTRAGVSTDTQYF. Together with reference TRBV7-8 and TRBJ2-3, the CDR3 gives the full variable domain: GAGVSQSPRYKVAKRGQDVALRCDPISGHVSLFWYQQALGQGPEFLTYFQNEAQLDKSGLPSDRFFAERPEGSVSTLKIQRTQQEDSAVYLCASSSTRAGVSTDTQYFGPGTRLTVL.